These T cell receptor beta chains were read from a single sample in a study of blood T cell repertoires in COVID-19. Clones were read by immunoSEQ multiplex PCR, and TCRdb kept only the in-frame ones, dropping some. Among 250,000 or so clones, roughly 87% were seen once, and the ten largest hold roughly 2.6%. The sequencing sample was made of PBMCs or T cells enriched from blood (not recorded which). The receptors were sampled from a woman aged 25 to 45 with acute COVID-19. Both conserved end residues are part of each CDR3. Fields, in order: J gene, D gene, CDR3 length, clone size, V gene, CDR3 protein, CDR3 DNA. D genes are given only for firm matches. The size field is filled for only some rows; it gives once, few, many or a size class.

J: TRBJ1-2
D: .
length: 13
size: .
V: TRBV7-2
CDR3: CASSFIARDGYTF
DNA: TGTGCCAGCAGCTTTATTGCGAGGGATGGCTACACCTTC

J: TRBJ2-1
D: TRBD2
length: 15
size: once
V: TRBV4-3
CDR3: CASSQSGLEYNEQFF
DNA: TGCGCCAGCAGCCAATCTGGACTAGAATACAATGAGCAGTTCTTC

J: TRBJ2-7
D: TRBD1
length: 14
size: .
V: TRBV12-5
CDR3: CASGSRTGGYEQYF
DNA: TGTGCTAGTGGTTCTCGGACAGGGGGCTACGAGCAGTACTTC

J: TRBJ2-7
D: TRBD1
length: 18
size: .
V: TRBV7-8
CDR3: CASSLVGSGTGLSYEQYF
DNA: TGTGCCAGCAGCTTAGTAGGGTCCGGGACAGGGTTAAGCTACGAGCAGTACTTC

J: TRBJ1-1
D: .
length: 13
size: .
V: TRBV11-3
CDR3: CASSLDYREEAFF
DNA: TGTGCCAGCAGCTTAGATTACCGGGAAGAAGCTTTCTTT

J: TRBJ2-1
D: .
length: 13
size: .
V: TRBV12-3/TRBV12-4
CDR3: CASGRQVYNEQFF
DNA: TGTGCCAGCGGCCGTCAGGTGTACAATGAGCAGTTCTTC

J: TRBJ2-5
D: .
length: 15
size: once
V: TRBV5-6
CDR3: CASSRWTLEQETQYF
DNA: TGTGCCAGCAGCCGATGGACACTCGAGCAAGAGACCCAGTACTTC

J: TRBJ1-2
D: .
length: 14
size: .
V: TRBV5-4
CDR3: CASTKKGVYYGYTF
DNA: TGTGCCAGCACCAAGAAGGGGGTTTACTATGGCTACACCTTC

J: TRBJ1-2
D: .
length: 13
size: .
V: TRBV5-4
CDR3: CASSLAQIYGYTF
DNA: TGTGCCAGCAGCTTGGCACAAATCTATGGCTACACCTTC

J: TRBJ2-2
D: TRBD1
length: 15
size: .
V: TRBV19
CDR3: CASSKGGQGTGELFF
DNA: TGTGCCAGTAGTAAAGGGGGACAGGGAACCGGGGAGCTGTTTTTT

J: TRBJ1-1
D: .
length: 13
size: .
V: TRBV7-2
CDR3: CASSARYSTEAFF
DNA: TGTGCCAGCAGCGCCAGGTATAGCACTGAAGCTTTCTTT

J: TRBJ1-1
D: .
length: 12
size: .
V: TRBV30
CDR3: CAWGFVAGEAFF
DNA: TGTGCCTGGGGGTTTGTTGCGGGTGAAGCTTTCTTT

J: TRBJ2-1
D: TRBD2
length: 14
size: once
V: TRBV19
CDR3: CATKLAGAPNEQFF
DNA: TGTGCCACTAAACTAGCGGGGGCTCCCAATGAGCAGTTCTTC

J: TRBJ2-2
D: .
length: 12
size: .
V: TRBV10-2
CDR3: CASRSSAGELFF
DNA: TGCGCCAGCAGGTCCTCCGCCGGGGAGCTGTTTTTT

J: TRBJ1-1
D: .
length: 15
size: .
V: TRBV7-9
CDR3: CASSLVGAGDTEAFF
DNA: TGTGCCAGCAGCTTAGTTGGGGCGGGGGACACTGAAGCTTTCTTT

J: TRBJ1-5
D: .
length: 14
size: few
V: TRBV11-2
CDR3: CASSESSGNQPQHF
DNA: TGTGCCAGCAGCGAATCGTCGGGCAATCAGCCCCAGCATTTT

J: TRBJ1-5
D: TRBD1
length: 15
size: .
V: TRBV5-6
CDR3: CASSPGTGGNQPQHF
DNA: TGTGCCAGCAGCCCCGGGACAGGGGGCAATCAGCCCCAGCATTTT

J: TRBJ1-2
D: .
length: 17
size: once
V: TRBV4-1
CDR3: CASSPEDLGDYNYGYTF
DNA: TGCGCCAGCAGCCCTGAGGATTTAGGGGACTATAACTATGGCTACACCTTC

J: TRBJ2-7
D: .
length: 16
size: .
V: TRBV7-2
CDR3: CASSLDSNLGVYEQYF
DNA: TGTGCCAGCAGCTTAGATTCAAACCTAGGGGTCTACGAGCAGTACTTC

J: TRBJ1-5
D: .
length: 14
size: .
V: TRBV19
CDR3: CASNFGGYNQPQHF
DNA: TGTGCCAGTAACTTCGGGGGGTACAATCAGCCCCAGCATTTT

J: TRBJ2-5
D: TRBD2
length: 16
size: once
V: TRBV20-1
CDR3: CSASGRGGGLEETQYF
DNA: TGCAGTGCTAGTGGCAGAGGCGGGGGGTTAGAAGAGACCCAGTACTTC

J: TRBJ1-2
D: .
length: 15
size: .
V: TRBV27
CDR3: CASSFGGKALYGYTF
DNA: TGTGCCAGCAGTTTCGGGGGGAAGGCCTTGTATGGCTACACCTTC

J: TRBJ1-1
D: .
length: 15
size: .
V: TRBV4-1
CDR3: CASSQGSAGNTEAFF
DNA: TGCGCCAGCAGCCAAGGCTCCGCCGGGAACACTGAAGCTTTCTTT

J: TRBJ1-2
D: TRBD1
length: 11
size: .
V: TRBV6-1
CDR3: CASSEDRGYTF
DNA: TGTGCCAGCAGTGAGGACAGGGGCTACACCTTC

J: TRBJ2-7
D: TRBD1
length: 15
size: .
V: TRBV5-6
CDR3: CASSSGQGYSYEQYF
DNA: TGTGCCAGCAGCTCTGGACAGGGCTACTCCTACGAGCAGTACTTC

J: TRBJ2-7
D: TRBD2
length: 15
size: once
V: TRBV10-3
CDR3: CAISDPSGGAYEQYF
DNA: TGTGCCATCAGTGACCCTAGCGGTGGGGCCTACGAGCAGTACTTC

J: TRBJ1-5
D: .
length: 15
size: .
V: TRBV5-1
CDR3: CASSPDTNTNQPQHF
DNA: TGCGCCAGCAGCCCGGACACAAACACTAATCAGCCCCAGCATTTT

J: TRBJ1-5
D: TRBD1
length: 16
size: .
V: TRBV19
CDR3: CASRPTGGYSNQPQHF
DNA: TGTGCCAGTAGGCCTACAGGGGGTTATAGCAATCAGCCCCAGCATTTT

J: TRBJ1-3
D: .
length: 16
size: few
V: TRBV4-1
CDR3: CASSQGTQSSGNTIYF
DNA: TGCGCCAGCAGCCAAGGGACACAGAGCTCTGGAAACACCATATATTTT

J: TRBJ2-7
D: TRBD1
length: 15
size: .
V: TRBV16
CDR3: CASSPGTGNRYEQYF
DNA: TGTGCCAGCAGCCCCGGGACAGGGAATAGGTACGAGCAGTACTTC

J: TRBJ1-2
D: .
length: 13
size: .
V: TRBV11-2
CDR3: CASSTPGHYGYTF
DNA: TGTGCCAGCAGCACTCCAGGGCACTATGGCTACACCTTC

J: TRBJ2-2
D: .
length: 15
size: .
V: TRBV15
CDR3: CATSRDRANTGELFF
DNA: TGTGCCACCAGCAGAGATCGGGCGAACACCGGGGAGCTGTTTTTT

J: TRBJ1-5
D: TRBD1
length: 15
size: .
V: TRBV7-8
CDR3: CASSRDRVSNQPQHF
DNA: TGTGCCAGCAGCCGGGACAGGGTAAGCAATCAGCCCCAGCATTTT

J: TRBJ2-3
D: TRBD2
length: 19
size: .
V: TRBV11-2
CDR3: CASSLLGFGGGLSTDTQYF
DNA: TGTGCCAGCAGCTTACTGGGCTTCGGCGGGGGGCTTTCCACAGATACGCAGTATTTT

J: TRBJ2-2
D: TRBD1
length: 17
size: .
V: TRBV11-2
CDR3: CASSLEPSAGGTGELFF
DNA: TGTGCCAGCAGCTTAGAGCCCTCGGCAGGGGGCACCGGGGAGCTGTTTTTT

J: TRBJ1-1
D: .
length: 9
size: .
V: TRBV24-1
CDR3: CATKSDAFF
DNA: TGTGCCACCAAGAGCGATGCTTTCTTT

J: TRBJ2-1
D: .
length: 19
size: once
V: TRBV21-1
CDR3: CASSLLGSGGAWGNNEQFF
DNA: TGTGCCAGCAGCCTCCTAGGCAGCGGGGGGGCGTGGGGTAACAATGAGCAGTTCTTC

J: TRBJ1-6
D: .
length: 15
size: once
V: TRBV5-6
CDR3: CASSLGHSYNSPLHF
DNA: TGTGCCAGCAGCCTCGGACACTCCTATAATTCACCCCTCCACTTT

J: TRBJ1-6
D: TRBD1
length: 15
size: once
V: TRBV7-2
CDR3: CASRENYRGRSPLHF
DNA: TGTGCCAGCAGGGAAAATTACAGGGGACGTTCACCCCTCCACTTT

J: TRBJ2-7
D: .
length: 12
size: .
V: TRBV6-5
CDR3: CASSPSSYEQYF
DNA: TGTGCCAGCAGTCCTAGCTCCTACGAGCAGTACTTC

J: TRBJ1-3
D: .
length: 14
size: .
V: TRBV9
CDR3: CASSVDTSGNTIYF
DNA: TGTGCCAGCAGCGTTGACACCTCTGGAAACACCATATATTTT

J: TRBJ2-7
D: .
length: 14
size: .
V: TRBV5-1
CDR3: CASSLSGGLGEQYF
DNA: TGCGCCAGCAGCTTGAGTGGAGGCCTGGGCGAGCAGTACTTC

J: TRBJ1-3
D: .
length: 17
size: .
V: TRBV7-8
CDR3: CASTRRGGQSSGNTIYF
DNA: TGTGCCAGCACCCGGAGGGGGGGTCAGAGCTCTGGAAACACCATATATTTT

J: TRBJ2-2
D: TRBD2
length: 16
size: .
V: TRBV5-4
CDR3: CASSLGSGGNTGELFF
DNA: TGTGCCAGCAGCTTGGGTAGCGGGGGCAACACCGGGGAGCTGTTTTTT

J: TRBJ1-5
D: .
length: 17
size: .
V: TRBV5-4
CDR3: CASSFTRTGYSNQPQHF
DNA: TGTGCCAGCAGCTTTACCAGAACAGGCTATAGCAATCAGCCCCAGCATTTT

J: TRBJ1-2
D: TRBD1
length: 12
size: .
V: TRBV6-5
CDR3: CASGDSNYGYTF
DNA: TGTGCCAGCGGGGACAGTAACTATGGCTACACCTTC

J: TRBJ1-2
D: TRBD1
length: 15
size: once
V: TRBV29-1
CDR3: CSVEGDRDNRYGYTF
DNA: TGCAGCGTTGAAGGGGACAGAGATAACCGCTATGGCTACACCTTC

J: TRBJ1-1
D: TRBD1
length: 14
size: .
V: TRBV5-1
CDR3: CASSQDRGNTEAFF
DNA: TGCGCCAGCAGCCAGGACAGGGGAAACACTGAAGCTTTCTTT

J: TRBJ2-2
D: .
length: 13
size: few
V: TRBV7-9
CDR3: CASSLSNTGELFF
DNA: TGTGCCAGCAGCTTATCTAACACCGGGGAGCTGTTTTTT

J: TRBJ2-7
D: .
length: 14
size: .
V: TRBV6-5
CDR3: CASSNLLASYEQYF
DNA: TGTGCCAGCAGTAACCTATTAGCTTCCTACGAGCAGTACTTC

J: TRBJ2-1
D: .
length: 15
size: few
V: TRBV11-2
CDR3: CASSSTPGPRNEQFF
DNA: TGTGCCAGCAGCTCGACCCCAGGGCCTCGCAATGAGCAGTTCTTC

J: TRBJ1-1
D: .
length: 14
size: .
V: TRBV15
CDR3: CATSRDRKGLKAFF
DNA: TGTGCCACCAGCAGAGATCGAAAGGGGCTCAAAGCTTTCTTT

J: TRBJ2-7
D: .
length: 15
size: .
V: TRBV7-6
CDR3: CASSPGSLAGYEQYF
DNA: TGTGCCAGCAGCCCCGGGAGCCTAGCAGGCTACGAGCAGTACTTC

J: TRBJ2-5
D: .
length: 13
size: .
V: TRBV19
CDR3: CASSRDTQETQYF
DNA: TGTGCCAGTAGTCGGGACACGCAAGAGACCCAGTACTTC

J: TRBJ2-6
D: .
length: 14
size: .
V: TRBV10-3
CDR3: CAISDIPGANVLTF
DNA: TGTGCCATCAGTGACATCCCCGGGGCCAACGTCCTGACTTTC

J: TRBJ2-2
D: TRBD1
length: 15
size: .
V: TRBV6-5
CDR3: CASSWRGGGTGELFF
DNA: TGTGCCAGCAGTTGGAGAGGGGGCGGAACCGGGGAGCTGTTTTTT

J: TRBJ1-2
D: .
length: 13
size: .
V: TRBV5-4
CDR3: CASSNNNDYGYTF
DNA: TGTGCCAGCAGCAATAACAACGACTATGGCTACACCTTC

J: TRBJ1-4
D: .
length: 13
size: .
V: TRBV19
CDR3: CASSGRQDEKLFF
DNA: TGTGCCAGTAGTGGACGACAGGATGAAAAACTGTTTTTT

J: TRBJ2-4
D: TRBD2
length: 17
size: few
V: TRBV6-2/TRBV6-3
CDR3: CASSTALAGVAKNIQYF
DNA: TGTGCCAGCAGTACAGCCCTAGCGGGGGTAGCCAAAAACATTCAGTACTTC